The 24 T cell receptor beta chains in this list originate from one sample, sequenced in a study of blood T cells in healthy people across ages. Together with a sample-barcoded 5' primer, a J-beta primer mix was included in a second PCR lasting about 7 to 12 cycles. TCRdb itself ran the 5' RACE reads through MiXCR, one entry per CDR3 protein. There are 1.4 million or so distinct CDR3 sequences in the sample; roughly 43% occur only once, and around 4% lies in the top ten. Sequencing was performed on blood. The receptors here all came from a young woman in good health.

This chain uses TRBV6-1 with TRBJ1-5; 7 bases map to TRBD1. J gave up 1 base and V 8 bases, and 2 bases lay outside the gene matches. Germline V CDR1 and CDR2: MNHNS, SASEGT. The CDR3 is made up of 13 amino acids. CDR3: CASDRDSNQPQHF. The DNA for the CDR3 is TGTGCCAGCGACAGGGACAGCAATCAGCCCCAGCATTTT.

This clonotype was counted once. This chain joins TRBV30 and TRBJ1-2, with D possibly TRBD1 on 6 matching bases. Trimming shortened V by 6 bases and J by 4 bases, and 9 bases separated the two germline ends. The germline gives CDR1 GTSNPN, CDR2 SVGIG (reference sequence). The length of the CDR3 is 11 residues. The CDR3 DNA follows: TGTGCCTGCAACAGGGCCTATGGCTACACCTTC. It is translated as CACNRAYGYTF. The full variable domain, with the rest looked up from reference TRBV30 and TRBJ1-2, is SQTIHQWPATLVQPVGSPLSLECTVEGTSNPNLYWYRQAAGRGLQLLFYSVGIGQISSEVPQNLSASRPQDRQFILSSKKLLLSDSGFYLCACNRAYGYTFGSGTRLTVV.

This rearrangement joins TRBV11-3 to TRBJ2-3, with D tentatively TRBD2 (6 bases). Germline CDR1 SGHNT, CDR2 YENEEA. The ends were cut back, 5 bases at V and 2 bases at J, with 23 bases in the middle. The CDR3 is 18 amino acids. The CDR3 loop reads CASSPGGTAVLDTDTQYF. The CDR3 DNA is TGTGCCAGCAGCCCTGGGGGGACCGCCGTTCTGGACACAGATACGCAGTATTTT.

The chain links TRBV20-1 to TRBJ1-5, with D perhaps matching TRBD1 (5 bases). V shed 6 bases and J shed 8 bases, with 14 bases lying between them. The germline gives CDR1 DFQATT, CDR2 SNEGSKA (reference sequence). The CDR3 spans 12 residues. DNA of the CDR3: TGCAGTGCCCGAAGGGGCGGTGAGCCCCAGCATTTT. Its translation is CSARRGGEPQHF.

The table lists this clonotype with a few counts. This sequence joins TRBV6-6 and TRBJ2-7; D is undetermined. Germline V gene sequence: CDR1 MNHNY, CDR2 SVGAGI (reference sequence). The CDR3 spans 14 residues. V was clipped by 2 bases and J by 3 bases, with 11 bases between them. Here the CDR3 DNA reads TGTGCCAGCAGTTACGGTATGGCCTTCTACGAGCAGTACTTC. This encodes CASSYGMAFYEQYF.

The rearrangement joins TRBV7-8 to TRBJ2-3, with D perhaps assigned TRBD1 or TRBD2 (5 bases each). This CDR3 is 12 amino acids long. CDR1 is SGHVS, CDR2 FQNEAQ, per germline. Trimming removed 5 bases at V and 11 bases at J, with 14 bases between. The CDR3 bases are TGTGCCAGCAGCCCCCCTGGGACCGGGCAGTATTTT. It encodes CASSPPGTGQYF.

This clonotype was recorded many times. This chain uses TRBV11-2 with TRBJ1-6; no firm D call. Germline CDR1 SGHAT, CDR2 FQNNGV. This CDR3 contains 14 residues. The V end lost 5 bases, the J end lost 0 bases, and 5 bases lay between the germline ends. Here the CDR3 DNA reads TGTGCCAGCAGCGGCAGCTCCTATAATTCACCCCTCCACTTT. Its protein product is CASSGSSYNSPLHF.

This chain links TRBV3-1 with TRBJ1-2; 8 bases agree with TRBD1. CDR3 length equals 15 residues. After removal of 5 bases from V and 4 bases from J, the junction contained 9 bases not matched to a gene. CDR1 is LGHDT, CDR2 YNNKEL, per germline (reference sequence). This CDR3 reads CASSGRDRYSYGYTF. The CDR3, as DNA: TGTGCCAGCAGCGGAAGGGACAGGTACTCCTATGGCTACACCTTC.

The CDR3 DNA is TGTGCCAGCAGCTCGACGGACAGGGGGACCTATGGCTACACCTTC. Translated: CASSSTDRGTYGYTF. The chain joins TRBV6-6 to TRBJ1-2, with 10 bases that match TRBD1. Germline V gives CDR1 MNHNY, CDR2 SVGAGI (reference sequence). J gave up 4 bases and V 6 bases, and 8 bases lay outside the gene matches. The length of the CDR3 is 15 residues.

V and J are TRBV7-3 and TRBJ2-1; D is perhaps TRBD1 (5 bases). The V end lost 4 bases, the J end lost 5 bases, and 6 bases lay between the germline ends. CDR1 SGHTA and CDR2 FQGTGA come from the germline V gene. The CDR3 is 12 amino acids. The CDR3 reads CASSSDNNEQFF. The CDR3 nucleotides read TGTGCCAGCAGCTCGGACAACAATGAGCAGTTCTTC.

This clonotype was observed at least ten times. The chain combines TRBV20-1 with TRBJ2-7; possibly TRBD1 for D (6 bases). Trimming cost V 0 bases and J 3 bases, with 9 bases left between them. This CDR3 region has 13 residues. Germline CDR1 and CDR2: DFQATT and SNEGSKA (reference sequence). CDR3 DNA sequence: TGCAGTGCTAGAGATAGGACAGACTACGAGCAGTACTTC. Translating gives CSARDRTDYEQYF.

V is TRBV6-5 and J is TRBJ2-1; D is uncertain. V lost 0 bases and J 0 bases, leaving 15 bases between the germline ends. The germline V gene encodes CDR1 MNHEY and CDR2 SVGAGI. The CDR3 runs 18 residues. The CDR3 DNA reads as TGTGCCAGCAGTTACTCAGGATCTAGTGTCGGCTCCTACAATGAGCAGTTCTTC. It is translated as CASSYSGSSVGSYNEQFF.

The rearrangement joins TRBV19 to TRBJ1-1, with no clear D. V was cut by 9 bases and J by 4 bases, with 9 bases left in between. The length of the CDR3 is 11 residues. The germline V gene has CDR1 LNHDA and CDR2 SQIVND (reference sequence). This CDR3 reads CASYWGTEAFF. In nucleotides, the CDR3 is TGTGCCAGCTACTGGGGCACTGAAGCTTTCTTT.

The chain's CDR3 is CASSLAAGAYNEQYF. CDR3 bases: TGTGCCAGCAGCTTAGCGGCGGGAGCCTACAATGAGCAGTACTTC. This chain links TRBV7-2 with TRBJ2-1; 7 nucleotides line up with TRBD2. The DNA end favors TRBJ2-7, so the J call may be wrong. CDR1 is SGHTA and CDR2 is FQGNSA in the germline V gene. The CDR3 consists of 15 residues.

The rearrangement links TRBV29-1 to TRBJ2-1; 9 bases are shared with TRBD1. V lost 0 bases and J lost 4; bases outside the gene matches: 4. The germline gives CDR1 SQVTM, CDR2 ANQGSEA. CDR3 length equals 15 residues. CDR3: CSVEDRDRAYNEQFF. The CDR3 bases are TGCAGCGTTGAAGACCGGGACAGGGCTTACAATGAGCAGTTCTTC.

The genes are TRBV14 and TRBJ2-3; D gene unclear. Germline V lookup: CDR1 SGHDN, CDR2 FVKESK. V shed 3 bases and J shed 0 bases, with 7 bases lying between them. The CDR3 has 14 residues. CDR3 nucleotides: TGTGCCAGCAGCCATCATAACAGCACAGATACGCAGTATTTT. Its protein is CASSHHNSTDTQYF.

The CDR3, as DNA: TGTGCCAGCAGACCGGAGCTAGGGAGCTATGGCTACACCTTC. Translating it yields CASRPELGSYGYTF. The chain recombines TRBV6-6 with TRBJ1-2, with no clear D. In germline, CDR1 is MNHNY, CDR2 SVGAGI (reference sequence). Trimming shortened V by 6 bases and J by 4 bases, and 15 bases separated the two germline ends. The CDR3 runs 14 residues.

The J gene is TRBJ1-2, the V gene TRBV20-1; D is undetermined. The CDR3 covers 18 residues. Germline CDR1 DFQATT, CDR2 SNEGSKA (reference sequence). The V end lost 0 bases, the J end lost 5 bases, and 25 bases lay between the germline ends. CDR3 in amino acids: CSARDREGGISPDYGYTF. In DNA, the CDR3 is TGCAGTGCTAGAGATCGGGAAGGTGGGATCAGTCCCGATTATGGCTACACCTTC.

A single count supports this clonotype. V usage is TRBV20-1 and J usage is TRBJ1-2; 10 nucleotides line up with TRBD1. With V trimmed by 8 bases and J by 2 bases, 11 bases remained unmatched. Germline-derived CDR1 and CDR2 are DFQATT and SNEGSKA (reference sequence). This CDR3 region has 15 residues. The CDR3 reads CSTPRAGQGNYGYTF. The CDR3, as DNA: TGCAGTACTCCCAGGGCGGGACAGGGGAACTATGGCTACACCTTC.

Only a few counts were recorded for this clonotype. This sequence joins TRBV6-6 and TRBJ2-1; D remains ambiguous. The V gene's germline CDR1 is MNHNY and CDR2 SVGAGI (reference sequence). Between the trimmed V and J ends, which lost 11 bases and 5 bases, there was a span of 19 bases. The CDR3 has 14 residues. The CDR3 nucleotides are TGTGCCGGCATGGAGATTCTCATACACAATGAGCAGTTCTTC. Translating it yields CAGMEILIHNEQFF.

The CDR3 loop is CASSSRRTGAYNEQYF. CDR3 DNA: TGTGCCAGCAGCTCGCGTCGGACAGGAGCCTACAATGAGCAGTACTTC. The chain has TRBV7-3 and TRBJ2-1; 7 bases are a match to TRBD1. The J call may be mistaken, given a closer DNA end match to TRBJ2-7. The CDR3 has 16 residues. Germline loops: CDR1 SGHTA, CDR2 FQGTGA.

V is TRBV21-1 and J is TRBJ2-1; no check of the table's D call, TRBD2, against the DNA was made. TRBV21-1 is deemed a pseudogene. CDR3 size: 17 residues. This CDR3 reads CASSQFLPQSSYNEQFF. The CDR3 nucleotides are TGTGCCAGCAGCCAATTCCTCCCCCAGAGCTCCTACAATGAGCAGTTCTTC.

V is TRBV7-8 and J is TRBJ2-3; D uncertain. Trimming pared 3 bases from V and 6 bases from J, leaving 10 bases between. The CDR3 is 13 residues long. The V gene's germline CDR1 is SGHVS and CDR2 FQNEAQ. The CDR3 spells CASSFETKDTQYF. The CDR3 DNA reads as TGTGCCAGCAGCTTTGAGACGAAGGATACGCAGTATTTT.

The table lists this clonotype with many counts. This sequence joins TRBV3-1 and TRBJ2-7; no reliable D call. Deletions cut 1 base from V and 3 bases from J, with 7 bases between. The length of the CDR3 is 13 residues. Germline V CDR1 and CDR2: LGHDT, YNNKEL (reference sequence). The CDR3 loop reads CASSQVGVYEQYF. Here the CDR3 DNA reads TGTGCCAGCAGCCAAGTTGGTGTCTACGAGCAGTACTTC.